The 28 T cell receptor beta chains presented below share a single source sample, sequenced in a study of CD8+CD57+ T cells in acquired aplastic anemia. TCR beta VDJ and CDR3 were profiled, and genomic DNA was the template. TCRdb reanalysed the reads using MiXCR and keeps one entry per CDR3 protein. The sample carries about 110,000 distinct CDR3 sequences, approximately 49% recorded once. The sequencing input was sorted CD4+, CD8+, or CD8+CD57+ T cells (not recorded which) from PBMCs. The source of these receptors is a human donor in good health, serving as a control.

Many counts were recorded for this clonotype. The genes are TRBV4-3 and TRBJ2-7; the D gene is possibly TRBD2 (5 bases). Trimming removed 0 bases from V and 4 bases from J, with 10 bases in between. The CDR3 length is 14 residues. The V gene's germline CDR1 is LGHNA and CDR2 YSLEER. The CDR3 sequence: CASSQDRGVYEQYF. CDR3 DNA: TGCGCCAGCAGCCAAGATCGGGGAGTTTACGAGCAGTACTTC.

There are many counts of this clonotype. This chain links TRBV5-1 with TRBJ2-7; D gene uncertain. Germline V CDR1 and CDR2: SGHRS, YFSETQ. The CDR3 loop spans 14 amino acids. Between the trimmed V and J ends, which lost 1 base and 6 bases, there was a span of 14 bases. DNA for the CDR3: TGCGCCAGCAGCTTGCTGACATCGTTTGGCGAGCAGTACTTC. It encodes CASSLLTSFGEQYF.

This clonotype has a handful of counts. The V and J genes are TRBV25-1 and TRBJ2-1; D is possibly TRBD2 (7 bases). The CDR3 loop spans 13 amino acids. The V and J ends lost 4 bases and 8 bases respectively, with 12 bases between them. CDR1 and CDR2 (germline): MGHDK, SYGVNS. The CDR3 sequence: CASSGGGLDEQFF. The CDR3 nucleotides are TGTGCCAGCAGTGGGGGGGGCCTCGATGAGCAGTTCTTC. Looking up the rest from reference TRBV25-1 and TRBJ2-1 gives the full variable domain: EADIYQTPRYLVIGTGKKITLECSQTMGHDKMYWYQQDPGMELHLIHYSYGVNSTEKGDLSSESTVSRIRTEHFPLTLESARPSHTSQYLCASSGGGLDEQFFGPGTRLTVL.

This clonotype was detected a few times. The chain carries TRBV5-4 and TRBJ2-2, with 11 bases fitting TRBD2. Germline values: CDR1 SGHNT, CDR2 YYREEE (reference sequence). This CDR3 is built from 17 residues. V lost 4 bases, J lost 0 bases, and 5 bases stayed unmatched. This chain's CDR3 is CASSLGLAESNTGELFF. The CDR3 DNA reads TGTGCCAGCAGCCTGGGACTAGCGGAGTCGAACACCGGGGAGCTGTTTTTT.

V gene TRBV10-1 combines with J gene TRBJ1-2; D call uncertain. This CDR3 contains 13 residues. Between the trimmed V and J ends, which lost 2 bases and 7 bases, there was a span of 11 bases. Germline V CDR1 and CDR2: WNHNN, SYGVQD (reference sequence). The CDR3 nucleotides read TGCGCCAGCAGTGAGATGAGGATGGGTGGCTACACCTTC. Protein: CASSEMRMGGYTF.

At least ten counts were recorded for this clonotype. This chain joins TRBV9 and TRBJ2-7; the match to TRBD2 covers 14 bases. V lost 3 bases and J lost 4; bases outside the gene matches: 0. CDR1 and CDR2 from the germline V gene are SGDLS and YYNGEE. The CDR3 spans 14 residues. The CDR3 bases are TGTGCCAGCAGCGGGACTAGCGGGGGGTACGAGCAGTACTTC. This encodes CASSGTSGGYEQYF.

This clonotype appeared a single time. This may be a read error, as it is one base from a much larger clone. The chain couples TRBV25-1 to TRBJ2-7; 11 nucleotides align to TRBD2. The CDR3 runs to 18 residues. Germline V gene lookup returns CDR1 MGHDK and CDR2 SYGVNS. In DNA, the CDR3 is TGTGCCAGCAGCTTGGAGAATACTAGCGGGGGCCGTTTATACGAGCGGTACTTC. Translating gives CASSLENTSGGRLYERYF.

The chain uses TRBV19 and TRBJ2-7; weak D call: TRBD2 (6 bases). Looked up from germline, CDR1 is LNHDA and CDR2 is SQIVND (reference sequence). The CDR3 runs 14 residues. Trimming stripped 6 bases from V and 0 bases from J, with 12 bases between. Here the CDR3 reads CASRGDSGSYEQYF. The CDR3, as DNA: TGTGCCAGTAGGGGGGATAGCGGCTCCTACGAGCAGTACTTC.

The chain has TRBV19 and TRBJ1-2; 7 nucleotides match TRBD1. The CDR3 length is 15 residues. Germline CDR1 is LNHDA and CDR2 is SQIVND (reference sequence). Losses at the gene ends were 9 bases for V and 4 bases for J; bases not matched to a gene: 14. The CDR3 here is CASSPTGTEVYGYTF. DNA of the CDR3: TGTGCCAGCAGCCCTACCGGGACAGAGGTCTATGGCTACACCTTC.

The table lists this clonotype with many counts. This chain links TRBV9 with TRBJ2-1; 8 bases map to TRBD2. J was trimmed by 6 bases and V by 0 bases; bases with no gene match: 5. The CDR3 consists of 15 residues. Per the germline V gene, CDR1 is SGDLS and CDR2 is YYNGEE. The CDR3 sequence: CASSVGELAANEQFF. CDR3 nucleotide sequence: TGTGCCAGCAGCGTAGGTGAACTAGCGGCCAATGAGCAGTTCTTC.

Comment on this clonotype: An end of the junction does not agree with germline; a read error may underlie this. The rearrangement links TRBV25-1 to TRBJ2-1; perhaps TRBD2 as D (6 bases). CDR3 length: 14 amino acids. Germline V gene sequence: CDR1 MGHDK, CDR2 SYGVNS. CDR3: CASQGGYSYTEQFF. DNA of the CDR3: TGTGCCAGCCAGGGAGGCTACTCCTACACTGAGCAGTTCTTC.

At least ten counts were recorded for this clonotype. The V and J genes are TRBV12-5 and TRBJ1-5; 7 bases map to TRBD1. Germline V gene sequence: CDR1 LGHNT, CDR2 FRNRAP. J was trimmed by 5 bases and V by 6 bases; bases with no gene match: 1. The CDR3 contains 12 residues. Here the CDR3 DNA reads TGTGCTAGTGGCGACAGGGATCAGCCCCAGCATTTT. Translated, it gives CASGDRDQPQHF.

The chain employs TRBV7-2 and TRBJ2-5; 9 nucleotides match TRBD1. Trimming removed 5 bases from V and 7 bases from J; junction bases left unmatched: 8. The CDR3 sequence is 14 residues long. The V gene's germline CDR1 is SGHTA and CDR2 FQGNSA. In DNA, the CDR3 is TGTGCCAGCAGCCCCGGACAGGGGACGAGGACCCAGTACTTC. Translating it yields CASSPGQGTRTQYF.

The chain recombines TRBV7-3 with TRBJ2-7, with D possibly TRBD1 on 6 matching bases. The CDR3 runs to 16 residues. Germline CDR1 and CDR2: SGHTA and FQGTGA. Trimming removed 3 bases from V and 3 bases from J, with 18 bases in between. CDR3 nucleotide sequence: TGTGCCAGCAGCTTGAGGGGGAGAGATCCAATCTACGAGCAGTACTTC. It is translated as CASSLRGRDPIYEQYF.

Many counts were recorded for this clonotype. The chain links TRBV5-6 to TRBJ2-1, with 13 nucleotides matching TRBD2. The CDR3 is 18 residues long. CDR1 is SGHDT and CDR2 is YYEEEE in the germline V gene. J gave up 2 bases and V 4 bases, and 9 bases lay outside the gene matches. CDR3 loop: CASSSGTSGDNTYNEQFF. DNA of the CDR3: TGTGCCAGCAGCAGTGGGACTAGCGGGGACAATACCTACAATGAGCAGTTCTTC.

The chain has TRBV25-1 and TRBJ1-6, with D unresolved. The V and J ends lost 3 bases and 7 bases respectively, with 7 bases between them. CDR1 is MGHDK and CDR2 is SYGVNS in the germline V gene. This CDR3 contains 13 residues. CDR3 loop: CASSEIGNSPLHF. Written as DNA, the CDR3 is TGTGCCAGCAGTGAGATCGGGAATTCACCCCTCCACTTT.

This clonotype was observed a few times. The CDR3 region has the DNA TGCGCCAGCATAGCTGAGTTGAGGCAGCCCCAGCATTTT. Protein sequence: CASIAELRQPQHF. V usage is TRBV10-1 and J usage is TRBJ1-5; D not resolved. The CDR3 has 13 residues. Germline V gene data show CDR1 as WNHNN and CDR2 as SYGVQD (reference sequence). Trimming took off 7 bases at V and 7 bases at J, with 14 bases between the two ends.

The rearrangement uses TRBV6-5 and TRBJ1-6; tentative D call: TRBD1 (5 bases). V lost 2 bases to trimming and J lost 7 bases, with 15 bases between them. Per germline, CDR1 MNHEY and CDR2 SVGAGI. This CDR3 has 16 amino acids. CDR3 DNA sequence: TGTGCCAGCAGTTACATGGGCGGGGGAGGCAATTCACCCCTCCACTTT. This encodes CASSYMGGGGNSPLHF.

The V call is TRBV20-1, the J call TRBJ1-1, with 7 bases lining up with TRBD1. V dropped 3 bases and J dropped 7; count of bases not matched to a gene: 11. The CDR3 length is 14 residues. Germline CDR1 is DFQATT and CDR2 is SNEGSKA (reference sequence). DNA of the CDR3: TGCAGTGCTAGCTGGGACAGTCTCGGGATTGAAGCTTTCTTT. Translation gives CSASWDSLGIEAFF.

This clonotype appeared many times. The chain uses TRBV4-3 and TRBJ1-1, with D possibly being TRBD1 (6 bases). The V and J ends lost 0 bases and 4 bases respectively, with 15 bases between them. The CDR3 length is 16 residues. The V gene's germline CDR1 is LGHNA and CDR2 YSLEER. The CDR3 nucleotides read TGCGCCAGCAGCCAAGATTCGGGCAGGGGAAGCACTGAAGCTTTCTTT. Its protein product is CASSQDSGRGSTEAFF.

V gene TRBV7-8 combines with J gene TRBJ1-6; the D gene is possibly TRBD1 (6 bases). This CDR3 comprises 14 residues. V was pared by 0 bases and J by 9 bases, with 9 bases between. CDR1 and CDR2 (germline): SGHVS, FQNEAQ. The CDR3 DNA reads as TGTGCCAGCAGCTTAGCCGACAGGAGTTCACCCCTCCACTTT. This codes for CASSLADRSSPLHF.

Details on this clonotype: At one end the junction does not follow the germline gene, possibly because of a read error. The J gene is TRBJ2-5, the V gene TRBV5-1; 7 bases are a match to TRBD2. Per germline, CDR1 SGHRS and CDR2 YFSETQ. The CDR3 runs 14 residues. CDR3 sequence reads: CASSLLTSQEIQYF. CDR3 nucleotide sequence: TGCGCCAGCAGCTTGTTGACTAGCCAGGAGATCCAGTACTTC.

This chain joins TRBV9 and TRBJ2-2; D call uncertain. This CDR3 has 14 residues. Germline V gene data show CDR1 as SGDLS and CDR2 as YYNGEE. V was clipped by 2 bases and J by 7 bases, with 12 bases between them. For the CDR3, the DNA is TGTGCCAGCAGCGTGGGCGCGCTGATCGGGGAGCTGTTTTTT. Amino acids: CASSVGALIGELFF.

This chain uses TRBV5-6 with TRBJ1-2, with a tentative D call TRBD1 (6 bases). Germline V gives CDR1 SGHDT, CDR2 YYEEEE. V was pared by 4 bases and J by 4 bases, with 14 bases between. The CDR3 is 14 residues long. The CDR3 region has the DNA TGTGCCAGCAGCCATGGGGAGGGGGTCTATGGCTACACCTTC. It yields the protein CASSHGEGVYGYTF. The full variable domain, completed using reference TRBV5-6 and TRBJ1-2, is DAGVTQSPTHLIKTRGQQVTLRCSPKSGHDTVSWYQQALGQGPQFIFQYYEEEERQRGNFPDRFSGHQFPNYSSELNVNALLLGDSALYLCASSHGEGVYGYTFGSGTRLTVV.

The CDR3 coding sequence is TGTGCCAGCAGCACAGGGGCAAGGGAGCTGTTTTTT. Protein sequence: CASSTGARELFF. This chain joins TRBV12-3 or TRBV12-4 and TRBJ2-2; 7 positions match TRBD1. The CDR3 has 12 amino acids. The V segment lost 6 bases and the J segment 9 bases; nucleotides outside the gene matches: 4.

This clonotype appeared many times. The chain couples TRBV25-1 to TRBJ2-7, with TRBD2 as a possible D gene (7 bases). The CDR3 length is 14 residues. Germline CDR1 MGHDK, CDR2 SYGVNS. V lost 4 bases and J lost 0, with 10 bases in between. This CDR3 reads CASSGGGSSYEQYF. In nucleotides, the CDR3 is TGTGCCAGCAGTGGGGGGGGCAGCTCCTACGAGCAGTACTTC.

The chain uses TRBV25-1 and TRBJ2-5, with a possible D match to TRBD2 (7 bases). Germline V gives CDR1 MGHDK, CDR2 SYGVNS. The V and J ends lost 6 bases and 3 bases respectively, with 20 bases between them. This CDR3 contains 16 residues. CDR3 in amino acids: CASSHGEGGQEETQYF. The CDR3 coding sequence is TGTGCCAGCAGCCATGGGGAGGGGGGGCAGGAAGAGACCCAGTACTTC.

This clonotype appeared many times. The chain recombines TRBV6-5 with TRBJ1-2, with 9 bases identical to TRBD1. V lost 0 bases, J lost 8 bases, and 7 bases stayed unmatched. Germline CDR1 MNHEY, CDR2 SVGAGI. CDR3 length: 15 residues. The CDR3, as DNA: TGTGCCAGCAGTTACTCAACAGGGGGCGCAGGAGGCTACACCTTC. This translates into CASSYSTGGAGGYTF.